The 6 T cell receptor beta chains given below trace back to one sample, sequenced in a study of CD8+ T cells in alopecia areata. After isolation, RNA underwent reverse transcription to generate cDNA as the sequencing template. The table came from immunoSEQ multiplex PCR; TCRdb's copy has only in-frame clones and leaves some out. This sample yields about 150,000 clones, of which roughly 50% are seen a single time; approximately 15% belongs to the top ten. Specified treatment: oral pan-JAK inhibitor, 5-10 mg twice daily. The material was CD8+ T cells sorted from blood, obtained at week 4, from a patient treated with tofacitinib. Receptors originate from a human donor with alopecia areata.

This chain connects TRBV30 to TRBJ1-2; 7 bases map to TRBD1. The CDR3 is 13 residues long. In germline, CDR1 is GTSNPN, CDR2 SVGIG (reference sequence). The J segment lost 5 bases and the V segment lost 4 bases, leaving 7 bases of the junction unmatched. Here the CDR3 DNA reads TGTGCCTGGACGTGGCAGGGGGAGTATGGCTACACCTTC. Its translation is CAWTWQGEYGYTF. The entire variable domain, with the rest obtained from reference TRBV30 and TRBJ1-2, is as follows: SQTIHQWPATLVQPVGSPLSLECTVEGTSNPNLYWYRQAAGRGLQLLFYSVGIGQISSEVPQNLSASRPQDRQFILSSKKLLLSDSGFYLCAWTWQGEYGYTFGSGTRLTVV.

V gene TRBV6-6 combines with J gene TRBJ1-5; D is unresolved. Germline CDR1 is MNHNY and CDR2 is SVGAGI (reference sequence). V lost 2 bases and J 1 base, leaving 6 bases between the germline ends. The CDR3 totals 14 residues. CDR3 protein: CASSYTISNQPQHF. The CDR3 bases are TGTGCCAGCAGTTACACAATCAGCAATCAGCCCCAGCATTTT.

The DNA of the CDR3 is TGTGCCAGCAGCTTAGAAGAAATATCCACAGATACGCAGTATTTT. This encodes CASSLEEISTDTQYF. The rearrangement links TRBV7-9 to TRBJ2-3; unclear D gene. The ends were cut back, 1 base at V and 2 bases at J, with 10 bases in the middle. The CDR3 is made up of 15 amino acids. Germline CDR1 and CDR2: SEHNR and FQNEAQ (reference sequence).

The V gene is TRBV30, the J gene TRBJ1-2, with D unresolved. The CDR3 has 13 residues. The V gene's germline CDR1 is GTSNPN and CDR2 SVGIG (reference sequence). V was cut by 1 base and J by 7 bases, with 13 bases left in between. CDR3 loop: CAWSEGTELGYTF. In DNA, the CDR3 is TGTGCCTGGAGTGAAGGAACAGAGCTTGGCTACACCTTC.

About this clone: Other DNA sequences in this specimen translate into the identical CDR3. CDR3: CSVEIDSNQPQHF. The CDR3, as DNA: TGCAGCGTTGAAATAGATAGCAATCAGCCCCAGCATTTT. V is TRBV29-1 and J is TRBJ1-5, with D unresolved. Trimming stripped 2 bases from V and 0 bases from J, with 5 bases between. The CDR3 contains 13 residues. The germline V gene encodes CDR1 SQVTM and CDR2 ANQGSEA.

By sample share, this clone is large. This chain uses TRBV7-8 with TRBJ2-2; 7 bases align to TRBD1. Germline CDR1 SGHVS, CDR2 FQNEAQ. V shed 5 bases, J shed 6 bases, and the junction held 6 bases outside the gene matches. The CDR3 sequence is 14 residues long. This CDR3 reads CASSILGQAGELFF. CDR3 bases: TGTGCCAGCAGCATCTTAGGACAGGCCGGGGAGCTGTTTTTT.